This T cell receptor beta chain derives from a study of monozygotic twins with inflammatory bowel disease. Study-wide results and limits: Telling apart the different T cell subtypes was not possible.

On this clonotype itself: Its cognate antigen is unknown.

Via template switching, UMIs carrying a 6-nucleotide sample barcode were introduced. TCRdb reanalyzed the 5' RACE reads, giving one entry per CDR3 protein sequence and no DNA. The specimen's table records around 210,000 distinct CDR3 sequences. This receptor was taken from a human donor with ulcerative colitis or Crohn's disease, or a healthy co-twin of an affected twin (not recorded which). Sequenced material: blood.

The CDR3 is CSARSGANTEAFF. The rearrangement links TRBV20-1 to TRBJ1-1; as DNA is missing, the TRBD1 call by TCRdb cannot be tested. This CDR3 is 13 amino acids long. Germline V gene data show CDR1 as DFQATT and CDR2 as SNEGSKA (reference sequence).